These 27 T cell receptor beta chains were sequenced from one sample in a study of early T cells in non-severe SARS-CoV-2 infection. Using its own MiXCR run on the 5' RACE reads, TCRdb lists one record per CDR3 protein. The profile shows 80,000 to 95,000 distinct CDR3 sequences, 14% of them singletons. The specimen sequenced was whole blood. Receptors were obtained from an adult who was a healthcare worker with PCR-confirmed SARS-CoV-2 infection or an uninfected control (not recorded which).

The rearrangement links TRBV10-3 to TRBJ2-3, with D perhaps TRBD1 or TRBD2 (5 bases each). Trimming took 2 bases from V and 5 from J, leaving 11 bases between them. Germline CDR1 is ENHRY and CDR2 is SYGVKD. This CDR3 contains 14 residues. The CDR3, as DNA: TGTGCCATCAGTGAGGGGACCCTGAAAGATACGCAGTATTTT. This sequence encodes CAISEGTLKDTQYF.

The chain is built from TRBV14 and TRBJ2-2; D gene uncertain. V was clipped by 0 bases and J by 0 bases, with 2 bases between them. The CDR3 spans 14 residues. Germline V CDR1 and CDR2: SGHDN, FVKESK. This CDR3 reads CASSQETNTGELFF. The CDR3 DNA follows: TGTGCCAGCAGCCAAGAGACGAACACCGGGGAGCTGTTTTTT.

The chain carries TRBV29-1 and TRBJ2-5; 7 nucleotides align to TRBD1. Trimming removed 7 bases from V and 1 base from J; junction bases left unmatched: 12. From germline, CDR1 is SQVTM and CDR2 ANQGSEA. The CDR3 length is 15 residues. The CDR3 DNA sequence: TGCAGCGCCCGCCCAGCCGGGACAGCCCAAGAGACCCAGTACTTC. This gives the protein CSARPAGTAQETQYF. Full variable domain (outside the CDR3, taken from reference TRBV29-1 and TRBJ2-5): SAVISQKPSRDICQRGTSLTIQCQVDSQVTMMFWYRQQPGQSLTLIATANQGSEATYESGFVIDKFPISRPNLTFSTLTVSNMSPEDSSIYLCSARPAGTAQETQYFGPGTRLLVL.

This clonotype was seen only a few times. The rearrangement joins TRBV27 to TRBJ2-7; D uncertain. The CDR3 has 15 residues. The ends were cut back, 0 bases at V and 0 bases at J, with 9 bases in the middle. Looked up from germline, CDR1 is MNHEY and CDR2 is SMNVEV (reference sequence). CDR3 region: CASSLSAVSSYEQYF. The DNA of the CDR3 is TGTGCCAGCAGTTTATCGGCGGTAAGCTCCTACGAGCAGTACTTC.

J is TRBJ2-7 and V is TRBV7-9, with D perhaps TRBD1 (6 bases). Germline V gives CDR1 SEHNR, CDR2 FQNEAQ (reference sequence). Between the trimmed V and J ends, which lost 9 bases and 0 bases, there was a span of 9 bases. This CDR3 region has 12 residues. The CDR3 nucleotides read TGTGCCAGTGGACAGAGCTCCTACGAGCAGTACTTC. Residues: CASGQSSYEQYF.

As concerns this clonotype: One junction end does not reproduce the germline sequence, and a read error may be involved. The rearrangement joins TRBV6-5 to TRBJ1-1; D gene ambiguous. The CDR3 extends over 13 amino acids. In germline, CDR1 is MNHEY, CDR2 SVGAGI. The CDR3 spells CASTRLKNTEVFF. Here the CDR3 DNA reads TGTGCCAGCACGCGGCTCAAGAACACTGAAGTTTTCTTT.

This clonotype has a handful of counts. The J gene is TRBJ2-3, the V gene TRBV10-3; TRBD1 aligns across 8 bases. V trimming: 6 bases; J trimming: 3 bases; junction bases outside the gene matches: 5. Germline V gene lookup returns CDR1 ENHRY and CDR2 SYGVKD. The CDR3 length is 14 residues. The CDR3 region has the DNA TGTGCCATCAGATCCACAGGGGGAACAGATACGCAGTATTTT. This codes for CAIRSTGGTDTQYF.

This chain uses TRBV6-6 with TRBJ1-2; possibly TRBD1 for D (5 bases). The germline gives CDR1 MNHNY, CDR2 SVGAGI (reference sequence). Trimming stripped 5 bases from V and 7 bases from J, with 14 bases between. The CDR3 is 13 amino acids. This CDR3 reads CASSSTGLFGYTF. Here the CDR3 DNA reads TGTGCCAGCAGTAGCACAGGACTCTTTGGCTACACCTTC.

This clonotype was counted only a few times. CDR3 sequence: CASSPGTGTRTDTQYF. The CDR3 nucleotides are TGTGCCAGCAGCCCGGGGACAGGGACGAGAACAGATACGCAGTATTTT. The V gene is TRBV7-6, the J gene TRBJ2-3, with 9 bases aligning to TRBD1. Per the germline V gene, CDR1 is SGHVS and CDR2 is FNYEAQ. The CDR3 is 16 residues long. Unmatched junction bases numbered 9, after V lost 5 bases and J lost 3 bases.

At least ten counts were recorded for this clonotype. V usage is TRBV12-3 or TRBV12-4 and J usage is TRBJ1-4; D call uncertain. The length of the CDR3 is 16 residues. V was pared by 3 bases and J by 8 bases, with 19 bases between. CDR3 amino acids: CASSFDEPRGGEKLFF. DNA of the CDR3: TGTGCCAGCAGTTTCGACGAACCGCGAGGAGGGGAAAAACTGTTTTTT.

This clonotype occurred a few times. The chain carries TRBV5-1 and TRBJ2-2; D unresolved. V dropped 2 bases and J dropped 6 bases, with 8 bases sitting between them. CDR1 SGHRS and CDR2 YFSETQ come from the germline V gene. There are 13 residues in the CDR3. The CDR3 nucleotides read TGCGCCAGCAGCTTTTCTGGTGCCGGGGAGCTGTTTTTT. This encodes CASSFSGAGELFF.

This clonotype was seen many times. This chain uses TRBV7-2 with TRBJ1-4; a weak D match, TRBD1 (5 bases). Germline V CDR1 and CDR2: SGHTA, FQGNSA. Trimming took 2 bases from V and 3 from J, leaving 19 bases between them. The CDR3 totals 18 residues. The CDR3 loop is CASSLWGAGTRPNEKLFF. For the CDR3, the DNA is TGTGCCAGCAGCTTATGGGGCGCGGGGACCCGCCCTAATGAAAAACTGTTTTTT.

This clonotype was counted between two and nine times. The V gene is TRBV12-3 or TRBV12-4, the J gene TRBJ2-3, with 13 bases aligning to TRBD2. V shed 8 bases and J 4 bases; nucleotides not matched to a gene: 6. This CDR3 has 15 residues. This CDR3 reads CASGTSGGGPDTQYF. In DNA form, the CDR3 reads TGTGCCAGCGGAACTAGCGGGGGGGGTCCAGATACGCAGTATTTT.

The chain is built from TRBV11-3 and TRBJ2-2; 10 bases line up with TRBD2. Per the germline V gene, CDR1 is SGHNT and CDR2 is YENEEA. The CDR3 totals 14 residues. Unmatched junction bases numbered 7, after V lost 9 bases and J lost 6 bases. CDR3 bases: TGTGCCAGTTCCGGGACTAGCGAATCCGGGGAGCTGTTTTTT. Translating it yields CASSGTSESGELFF. The whole variable domain, remainder taken from reference TRBV11-3 and TRBJ2-2, is EAGVVQSPRYKIIEKKQPVAFWCNPISGHNTLYWYLQNLGQGPELLIRYENEEAVDDSQLPKDRFSAERLKGVDSTLKIQPAELGDSAVYLCASSGTSESGELFFGEGSRLTVL.

This clonotype showed up just a few times. It is likely a read error, because the conserved phenylalanine at the end of the CDR3 is missing. The gene calls are TRBV20-1 and TRBJ1-3, with no clear D. The length of the CDR3 is 15 residues. The germline V gene encodes CDR1 DFQATT and CDR2 SNEGSKA (reference sequence). V lost 0 bases and J 4 bases, leaving 13 bases between the germline ends. The CDR3 here is CSARDSTPGGNTIYL. CDR3 coding DNA: TGCAGTGCTAGAGATTCGACCCCGGGGGGAAACACCATATATCTT.

The table lists this clonotype with a few counts. The CDR3 loop reads CSARGTTNTGELFF. CDR3 DNA: TGCAGTGCTAGGGGGACAACGAACACCGGGGAGCTGTTTTTT. The J gene is TRBJ2-2, the V gene TRBV20-1; possibly TRBD1 for D (6 bases). Germline lookup yields CDR1 DFQATT and CDR2 SNEGSKA (reference sequence). This CDR3 contains 14 residues. V was trimmed by 3 bases and J by 0 bases, leaving 8 bases between them.

In this sample, this clonotype turned up a few times. The chain combines TRBV20-1 with TRBJ1-1; no reliable D call. Trimming took 4 bases from V and 0 from J, leaving 12 bases between them. The CDR3 covers 14 residues. CDR1 is DFQATT and CDR2 is SNEGSKA in the germline V gene (reference sequence). CDR3 sequence reads: CSATLEGLNTEAFF. The CDR3 DNA sequence: TGCAGTGCTACCCTCGAAGGGCTGAACACTGAAGCTTTCTTT.

This clonotype was seen a few times. V gene TRBV4-3 combines with J gene TRBJ2-3, with D uncertain. This CDR3 contains 14 residues. Germline CDR1 reads LGHNA; CDR2 reads YSLEER. V gave up 4 bases and J gave up 0 bases, with 8 bases separating them. The CDR3 protein is CASSPSDSTDTQYF. The CDR3 DNA follows: TGCGCCAGCAGCCCATCGGACAGCACAGATACGCAGTATTTT.

The sample holds a few counts of this clonotype. A junction end diverges from the germline sequence, so it may reflect a read error. The genes are TRBV18 and TRBJ1-4; no clear D gene. The CDR3 consists of 15 residues. Germline-derived CDR1 and CDR2 are KGHSH and LQKENI. The CDR3 loop reads CASSPTGEANKKLFF. The CDR3 DNA follows: TGTGCCAGCTCACCAACCGGGGAGGCTAATAAAAAACTGTTTTTT.

This clonotype was counted ten times or more. This chain links TRBV4-2 with TRBJ1-3; tentative D call: TRBD1 (6 bases). Trimming shortened V by 0 bases and J by 0 bases, and 24 bases separated the two germline ends. Germline assignment: CDR1 LGHNA and CDR2 YNFKEQ. The CDR3 contains 21 residues. The CDR3 region is CASSQEVVDRGRISSGNTIYF. The CDR3 coding sequence is TGTGCCAGCAGCCAAGAAGTGGTGGACAGAGGGCGGATCAGCTCTGGAAACACCATATATTTT.

A few counts support this clonotype. The V gene is TRBV15, the J gene TRBJ2-7; D call uncertain. CDR3 length: 12 residues. V dropped 0 bases and J dropped 5 bases, with 5 bases sitting between them. Per the germline V gene, CDR1 is LNHNV and CDR2 is YYDKDF (reference sequence). The DNA for the CDR3 is TGTGCCACCAGCAGAGATACCCACGAGCAGTACTTC. It specifies CATSRDTHEQYF.

This rearrangement joins TRBV29-1 to TRBJ1-2; no clear D gene. The germline V and J ends were trimmed by 7 bases and 7 bases, with 7 bases remaining between them. Germline CDR1 is SQVTM and CDR2 is ANQGSEA. The CDR3 is 9 amino acids. The CDR3: CSAEGGYTF. In nucleotides, the CDR3 is TGCAGCGCTGAGGGTGGCTACACCTTC.

The chain uses TRBV6-2 or TRBV6-3 and TRBJ2-4, with 8 positions matching TRBD2. The CDR3 sequence is 18 residues long. V lost 5 bases and J lost 0; bases outside the gene matches: 12. The germline CDR1 and CDR2 sequences are MNHEY and SVGEGT. The CDR3 DNA reads as TGTGCCAGCAGTGGCCTCTCGGGGGGGCCGGGAGCCAAAAACATTCAGTACTTC. Translating it yields CASSGLSGGPGAKNIQYF.

The V call is TRBV28, the J call TRBJ1-5; D call uncertain. The CDR3 extends over 11 amino acids. Between the trimmed V and J ends, which lost 6 bases and 5 bases, there was a span of 5 bases. CDR1 and CDR2 from the germline V gene are MDHEN and SYDVKM. Here the CDR3 DNA reads TGTGCCAGCAGGGCCGATCAGCCCCAGCATTTT. Its protein product is CASRADQPQHF. The entire variable domain, with the rest obtained from reference TRBV28 and TRBJ1-5, is as follows: DVKVTQSSRYLVKRTGEKVFLECVQDMDHENMFWYRQDPGLGLRLIYFSYDVKMKEKGDIPEGYSVSREKKERFSLILESASTNQTSMYLCASRADQPQHFGDGTRLSIL.

This clonotype was seen more than once but under ten times. This rearrangement joins TRBV5-6 to TRBJ1-2; weak D call: TRBD1 (6 bases). This CDR3 is built from 14 residues. Trimming left V 4 bases short and J 2 bases short, with 12 bases between. Germline loops: CDR1 SGHDT, CDR2 YYEEEE. The CDR3 DNA is TGTGCCAGCAGCCATGACAGGACCAACTATGGCTACACCTTC. It translates to CASSHDRTNYGYTF.

This clonotype has a handful of counts. The genes are TRBV5-5 and TRBJ2-3; D possibly uses TRBD1 or TRBD2 (5 bases each). The V and J ends lost 3 bases and 2 bases respectively, with 16 bases between them. CDR1 and CDR2 from the germline V gene are SGHKS and YYEKEE (reference sequence). The length of the CDR3 is 16 residues. For the CDR3, the DNA is TGTGCCAGCAGCTCCGAGGGGCGGAGGTTCACAGATACGCAGTATTTT. This translates into CASSSEGRRFTDTQYF. The whole variable domain, filled in from reference TRBV5-5 and TRBJ2-3, reads DAGVTQSPTHLIKTRGQQVTLRCSPISGHKSVSWYQQVLGQGPQFIFQYYEKEERGRGNFPDRFSARQFPNYSSELNVNALLLGDSALYLCASSSEGRRFTDTQYFGPGTRLTVL.

The chain combines TRBV6-2 or TRBV6-3 with TRBJ1-5; D remains ambiguous. CDR3 size: 12 residues. Deletions cut 5 bases from V and 9 bases from J, with 11 bases between. From germline, CDR1 is MNHEY and CDR2 SVGEGT. CDR3 protein: CASSRTDRPQHF. DNA of the CDR3: TGTGCCAGCAGTCGGACGGATCGGCCCCAGCATTTT.